This TCR beta chain was found in a study of T cells in Graves' hyperthyroidism and ophthalmopathy. Study-level findings and limits: From stable hyperthyroidism, ophthalmopathy was separated by a 13 V-J model.

V was trimmed by 2 bases and J by 0 bases, leaving 5 bases between them. From germline, CDR1 is SNHLY and CDR2 FYNNEI. The CDR3 covers 15 residues. This clonotype has ten or more counts. Its target is unknown. Using RNA transcripts as the source, TCR beta CDR3 regions were amplified. HTBI primers were employed in a first-round RT-PCR of the TCR CDR3. TCRdb analysed the multiplex PCR reads with MiXCR anew, one entry per CDR3 protein. The sample has hundreds of thousands of distinct CDR3 sequences; about 38% are singletons. Specimen: blood. This chain connects TRBV2 to TRBJ2-6, with D uncertain. The clonotype originates from a man younger than 35 with Graves' hyperthyroidism. CDR3 nucleotides: TGTGCCAGCAGTGAACGTAACTCTGGGGCCAACGTCCTGACTTTC. This translates into CASSERNSGANVLTF.